The entry that follows covers one T cell receptor (beta chain) sequence. The data originate from a study of T cell changes during pregnancy in multiple sclerosis. CDR1 is SGHTA, CDR2 FQGNSA, per germline. The CDR3 runs to 18 residues. The V gene end was trimmed by 5 bases and the J gene end by 2 bases; junction bases not matched to a gene: 15. Profiled with immunoSEQ multiplex PCR; TCRdb holds only in-frame clones, not every one. The data show about 68,000 clones, 75% to 95% seen once. The specimen was peripheral blood, collected in the first trimester of pregnancy. This receptor was taken from a female donor with multiple sclerosis, enrolled in a pregnancy study. The rearrangement uses TRBV7-2 and TRBJ2-7; 10 bases match TRBD2. The CDR3 sequence: CASSPRGASGGNPYEQYF. CDR3 bases: TGTGCCAGCAGCCCTCGCGGGGCTAGCGGGGGAAACCCCTACGAGCAGTACTTC.